This TCR beta chain emerged from a study of OX40 agonist ivuxolimab in advanced cancers. Background on the study: Six ivuxolimab dose levels, 0.01 to 10 mg/kg, were given intravenously every 2 weeks. The eligibility criteria allowed prior anti-PD-1, anti-PD-L1 or anti-CTLA-4 therapy, and approximately 38% had some.

In the case of this clone: Its antigen is undetermined.

Autoimmune disease history or systemic immunosuppression excluded patients. Data came from immunoSEQ multiplex PCR; TCRdb stores just in-frame clones and leaves some out. The table lists under 35,000 clones, more than 75% of them singletons. Notes on the study in general: Relatively little clonal expansion, among the lowest observed, appeared in partial responders at 0.1-3.0 mg/kg.

This specimen was CD4+ or CD8+ T cells sorted from blood, taken in a trial of the OX40 agonist ivuxolimab. The receptor's source is an adult with an advanced solid tumor such as melanoma, head and neck, liver or kidney cancer.

As DNA, the CDR3 is TGCGCCAGCAGCTTCCTTTGGGGTCTGACCTACGAGCAGTACTTC. Its translation: CASSFLWGLTYEQYF. The chain joins TRBV4-1 to TRBJ2-7, with unresolved D. CDR1 and CDR2 (germline): MGHRA, YSYEKL. The CDR3 has 15 residues. The V end lost 5 bases, the J end lost 2 bases, and 16 bases lay between the germline ends.